This T cell receptor (beta chain) was found in a study of pediatric ulcerative colitis (dated by TCRdb to about 2019). Regarding the complete study: Of the ulcerative colitis patients, about 7 had pancolitis and two had left-sided colitis, and histology in every patient was consistent with ulcerative colitis. From eight or nine newly diagnosed, treatment-naive pediatric ulcerative colitis patients and four non-IBD control children, paired blood and rectal samples were collected. By Pediatric Ulcerative Colitis Activity Index, mild disease was classified in two patients, moderate disease in four and acute severe colitis in three.

Turning to this clone: Its antigen target is currently unknown. Qualities for individual bases were not recorded, and no much larger clone is one base off.

Rearranged CDR3 beta regions were amplified from genomic DNA with multiplex V and J primers using the immunoSEQ TRB Survey service. To keep depth equal across samples, survey-level sequencing depth of up to 500,000 reads per sample was applied. Libraries were purified and pooled, and sequencing was performed on Illumina technology. On the study's bioinformatics: Productive clonality, sample overlap, pairwise scatters, CDR3 beta length, V/D/J gene usage and productiveness were all assessed with the immunoSEQ online tools. Calculated diversity was defined as the number of unique rearrangements divided by total templates times 100, and Shannon and Simpson indices were additionally computed. Z-score normalized data were analyzed by principal component analysis with the R prcomp function and the ggbiplot package. Morisita's index was used to quantify blood-rectal clonal overlap within each subject. This is the immuneACCESS table as TCRdb keeps it, with only in-frame sequences that have V and J called. A part of the clones is gone; compared with another copy, unresolved V genes explain less than half, and the rest is unexplained. That table supplies the V and J calls and clone size; D and trimming were determined from the DNA. Recorded for this sample are around 68,000 clones; around 80% of them occurred a single time. The ten top clones hold around 5% of the sample.

The investigation overall reported the following: For technical reasons, substantially fewer templates were yielded by the blood samples of two patients, and these blood samples were excluded from blood-rectal overlap analysis. Autologous blood-rectal clonal overlap was significantly higher in ulcerative colitis patients than in controls, suggesting increased T cell trafficking to inflamed tissue. With only a few individuals, the healthy control group was small. Because the repertoires came from total lymphocyte DNA, rare subsets such as regulatory T cells may have patterns that are not reflected. Rectal repertoire features separated controls, mild-moderate and acute severe colitis patients; acute severe colitis showed reduced rectal diversity due to clonal expansions. A couple of rectal CDR3 clonotypes were detected in all ulcerative colitis patients and were not detected in any of the controls.

No immunosuppressive medication had been given to the ulcerative colitis patients before the diagnostic colonoscopy. Blood was sampled at the same time as the colonoscopy. The Wizard kit (Promega) was used to extract genomic DNA from both blood and intestinal samples. Counted from cysteine to phenylalanine, this CDR3 has 14 amino acids. The read is trimmed to its CDR3 DNA, 42 bases read in frame from base 1. For CDR1 and CDR2, the germline V gene lists SGHRS and YFSETQ. V is reduced by 4 bases and J by 6 bases, leaving a spacing of 11 bases between them. The receptor was isolated from a boy aged 10-17 years with moderate ulcerative colitis. The chain is made from TRBV5-1 and TRBJ1-6; no D gene call is confident. Input material: blood. The CDR3 region: CASSLEYTNSPLHF. The sequence in DNA is TGCGCCAGCAGCCTCGAGTACACTAATTCACCCCTCCACTTT.